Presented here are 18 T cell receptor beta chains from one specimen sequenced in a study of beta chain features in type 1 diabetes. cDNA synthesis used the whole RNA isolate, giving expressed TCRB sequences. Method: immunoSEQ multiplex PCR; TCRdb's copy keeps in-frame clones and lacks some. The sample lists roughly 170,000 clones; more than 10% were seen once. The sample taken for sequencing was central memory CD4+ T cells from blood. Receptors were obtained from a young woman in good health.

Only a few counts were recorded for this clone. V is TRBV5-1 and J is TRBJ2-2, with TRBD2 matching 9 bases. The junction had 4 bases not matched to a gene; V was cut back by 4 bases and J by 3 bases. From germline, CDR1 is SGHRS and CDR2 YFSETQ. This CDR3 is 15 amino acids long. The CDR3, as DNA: TGCGCCAGCAGCGTTACTAGCGGGCACACCGGGGAGCTGTTTTTT. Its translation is CASSVTSGHTGELFF.

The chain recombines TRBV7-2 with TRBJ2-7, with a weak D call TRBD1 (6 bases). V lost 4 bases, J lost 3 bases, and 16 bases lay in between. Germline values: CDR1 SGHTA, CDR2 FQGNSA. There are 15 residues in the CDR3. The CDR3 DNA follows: TGTGCCAGCAGCTCTAGTGCAGGGGTTCTCTACGAGCAGTACTTC. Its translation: CASSSSAGVLYEQYF.

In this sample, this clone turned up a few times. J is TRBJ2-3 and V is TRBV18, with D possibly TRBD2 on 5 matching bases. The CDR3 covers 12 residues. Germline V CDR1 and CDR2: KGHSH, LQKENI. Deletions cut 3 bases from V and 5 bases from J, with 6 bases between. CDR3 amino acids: CASSPEGDTQYF. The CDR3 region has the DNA TGTGCCAGCTCACCCGAGGGAGATACGCAGTATTTT.

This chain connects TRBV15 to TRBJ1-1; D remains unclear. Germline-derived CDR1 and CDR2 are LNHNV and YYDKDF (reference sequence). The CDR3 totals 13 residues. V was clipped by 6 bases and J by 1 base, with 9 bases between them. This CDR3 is CATRPSGNTEAFF. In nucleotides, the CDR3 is TGTGCCACCAGGCCCTCGGGGAACACTGAAGCTTTCTTT.

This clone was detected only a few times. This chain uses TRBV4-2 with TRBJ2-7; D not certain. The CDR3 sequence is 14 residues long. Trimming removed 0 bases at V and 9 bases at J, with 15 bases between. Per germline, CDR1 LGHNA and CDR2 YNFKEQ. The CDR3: CASSQDGTTLGQYF. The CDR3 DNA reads TGTGCCAGCAGCCAAGATGGAACCACCCTAGGGCAGTACTTC.

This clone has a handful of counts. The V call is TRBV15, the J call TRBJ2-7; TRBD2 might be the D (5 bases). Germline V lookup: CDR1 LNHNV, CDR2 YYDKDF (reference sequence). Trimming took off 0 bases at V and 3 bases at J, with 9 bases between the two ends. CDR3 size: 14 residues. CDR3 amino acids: CATSRDRGIYEQYF. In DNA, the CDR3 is TGTGCCACCAGCAGAGATCGGGGAATCTACGAGCAGTACTTC.

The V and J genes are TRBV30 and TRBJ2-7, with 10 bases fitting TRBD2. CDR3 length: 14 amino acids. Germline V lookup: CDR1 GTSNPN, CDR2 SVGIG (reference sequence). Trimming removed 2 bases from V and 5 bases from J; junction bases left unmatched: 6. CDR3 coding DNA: TGTGCCTGGAGTCTGGCTAGCGGGAGACACGAGCAGTACTTC. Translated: CAWSLASGRHEQYF.

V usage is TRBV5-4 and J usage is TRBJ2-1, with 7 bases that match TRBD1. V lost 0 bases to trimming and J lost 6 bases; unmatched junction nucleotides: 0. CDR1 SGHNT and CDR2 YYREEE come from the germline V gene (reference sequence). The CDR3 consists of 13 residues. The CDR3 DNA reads TGTGCCAGCAGCTTGGACAGGGGCAATGAGCAGTTCTTC. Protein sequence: CASSLDRGNEQFF. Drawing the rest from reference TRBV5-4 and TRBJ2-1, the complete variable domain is ETGVTQSPTHLIKTRGQQVTLRCSSQSGHNTVSWYQQALGQGPQFIFQYYREEENGRGNFPPRFSGLQFPNYSSELNVNALELDDSALYLCASSLDRGNEQFFGPGTRLTVL.

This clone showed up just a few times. CDR3 sequence reads: CASSRLGSTGELFF. The DNA of the CDR3 is TGTGCCAGCAGCAGACTAGGGTCCACCGGGGAGCTGTTTTTT. The gene calls are TRBV7-2 and TRBJ2-2, with D perhaps TRBD2 (6 bases). Trimming shortened V by 5 bases and J by 4 bases, and 11 bases separated the two germline ends. The CDR3 totals 14 residues. Germline V gives CDR1 SGHTA, CDR2 FQGNSA.

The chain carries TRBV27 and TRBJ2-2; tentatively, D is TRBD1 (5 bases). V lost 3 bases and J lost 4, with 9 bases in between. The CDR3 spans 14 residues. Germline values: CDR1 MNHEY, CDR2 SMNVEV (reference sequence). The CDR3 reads CASSLGPSTGELFF. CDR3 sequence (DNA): TGTGCCAGCAGTTTGGGGCCCAGCACCGGGGAGCTGTTTTTT.

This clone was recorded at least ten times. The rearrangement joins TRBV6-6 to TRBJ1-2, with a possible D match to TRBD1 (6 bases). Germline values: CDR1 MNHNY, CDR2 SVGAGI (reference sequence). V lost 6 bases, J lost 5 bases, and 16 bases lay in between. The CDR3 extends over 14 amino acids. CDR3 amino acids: CASSSGTPPYGYTF. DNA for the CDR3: TGTGCCAGCAGCTCCGGGACACCACCGTATGGCTACACCTTC.

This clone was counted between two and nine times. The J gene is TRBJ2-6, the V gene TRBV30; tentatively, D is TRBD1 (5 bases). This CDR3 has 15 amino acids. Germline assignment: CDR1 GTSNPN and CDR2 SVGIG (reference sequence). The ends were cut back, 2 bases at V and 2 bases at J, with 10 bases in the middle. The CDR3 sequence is CAWSSSGTGANVLTF. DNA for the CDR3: TGTGCCTGGAGTTCCTCAGGGACTGGGGCCAACGTCCTGACTTTC.

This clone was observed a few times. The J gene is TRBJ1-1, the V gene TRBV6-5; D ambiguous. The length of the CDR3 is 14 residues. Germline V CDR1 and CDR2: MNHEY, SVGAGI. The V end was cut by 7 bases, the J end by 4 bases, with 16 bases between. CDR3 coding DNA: TGTGCCAGCATCAACACGGGGATATCCACTGAAGCTTTCTTT. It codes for CASINTGISTEAFF.

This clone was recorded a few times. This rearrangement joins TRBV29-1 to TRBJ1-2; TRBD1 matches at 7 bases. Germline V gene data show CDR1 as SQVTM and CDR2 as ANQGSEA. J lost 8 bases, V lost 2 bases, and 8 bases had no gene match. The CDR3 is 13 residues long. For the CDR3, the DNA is TGCAGCGTTGAAAGACATACAGGGGTCGGCTACACCTTC. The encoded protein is CSVERHTGVGYTF.

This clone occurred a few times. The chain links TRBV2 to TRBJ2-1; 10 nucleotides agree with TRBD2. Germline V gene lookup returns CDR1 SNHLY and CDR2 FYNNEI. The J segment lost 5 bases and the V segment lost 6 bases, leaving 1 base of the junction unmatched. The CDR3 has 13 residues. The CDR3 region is CASRAGGNNEQFF. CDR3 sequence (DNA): TGTGCCAGCAGAGCGGGAGGGAACAATGAGCAGTTCTTC.

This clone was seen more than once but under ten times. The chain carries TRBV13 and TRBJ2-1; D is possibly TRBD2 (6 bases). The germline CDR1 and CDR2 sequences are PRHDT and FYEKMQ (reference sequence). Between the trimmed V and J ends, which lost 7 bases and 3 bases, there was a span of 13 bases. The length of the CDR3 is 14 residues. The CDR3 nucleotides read TGTGCCAGCAACCGACTAGGATACTACAATGAGCAGTTCTTC. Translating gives CASNRLGYYNEQFF.

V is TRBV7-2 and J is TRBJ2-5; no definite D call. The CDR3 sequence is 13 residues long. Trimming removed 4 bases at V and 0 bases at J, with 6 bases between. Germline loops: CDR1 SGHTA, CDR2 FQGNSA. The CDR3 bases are TGTGCCAGCAGCTATCGGGACCAAGAGACCCAGTACTTC. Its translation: CASSYRDQETQYF.

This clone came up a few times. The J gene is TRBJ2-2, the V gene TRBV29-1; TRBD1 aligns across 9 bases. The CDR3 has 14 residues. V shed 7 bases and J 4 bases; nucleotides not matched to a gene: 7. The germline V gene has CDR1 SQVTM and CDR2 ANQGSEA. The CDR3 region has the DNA TGCAGCGCCAGAAGGACAGGGGCCACCGGGGAGCTGTTTTTT. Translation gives CSARRTGATGELFF.